The next 31 T cell receptor beta chains were all read from a single sample in a study of CD4 T cells in relation to SARS-CoV-2 and coronaviruses. CD4+ T cells from unexposed donors were obtained before the COVID-19 pandemic (2011-2018). This table comes from immunoSEQ multiplex PCR, and its TCRdb copy is limited to in-frame clones, with some not included. The sample records 55,000 to 70,000 clones, more than 80% being singletons. The sequenced sample was naive CD4+ T cells from PBMCs. Subset denoted: naive CD4+ T cells isolated by negative enrichment. The receptors come from a human donor in good health.

The chain has TRBV28 and TRBJ1-1; the D is unclear. In germline, CDR1 is MDHEN, CDR2 SYDVKM. The CDR3 has 14 residues. V shed 3 bases and J shed 2 bases, with 10 bases lying between them. CDR3 DNA: TGTGCCAGCAGTTTCAGAGGGAGTAACACTGAAGCTTTCTTT. It codes for CASSFRGSNTEAFF.

The chain carries TRBV6-5 and TRBJ1-1; 10 bases line up with TRBD1. This CDR3 comprises 14 residues. CDR1 MNHEY and CDR2 SVGAGI come from the germline V gene. Germline trimming cut 6 bases from V and 4 bases from J; bases unmatched to any gene: 5. The CDR3: CASSRQGAGTEAFF. The CDR3 DNA reads TGTGCCAGCAGCAGACAGGGGGCGGGCACTGAAGCTTTCTTT.

The genes are TRBV7-9 and TRBJ2-6; no clear D gene. V shed 5 bases and J shed 0 bases, with 8 bases lying between them. CDR1 SEHNR and CDR2 FQNEAQ come from the germline V gene (reference sequence). The length of the CDR3 is 15 residues. The CDR3 bases are TGTGCCAGCAGCCTTGTCGCCTCTGGGGCCAACGTCCTGACTTTC. Translated, it gives CASSLVASGANVLTF.

The rearrangement links TRBV12-3 or TRBV12-4 to TRBJ1-1, with unresolved D. Trimming took 1 base from V and 1 from J, leaving 4 bases between them. CDR3 length equals 13 residues. The CDR3 loop reads CASSLGRNTEAFF. In DNA form, the CDR3 reads TGTGCCAGCAGTTTAGGACGGAACACTGAAGCTTTCTTT.

The chain is built from TRBV6-5 and TRBJ2-7; maybe TRBD1 (5 bases). Germline V lookup: CDR1 MNHEY, CDR2 SVGAGI. The CDR3 consists of 13 residues. Deletions cut 5 bases from V and 3 bases from J, with 11 bases between. CDR3 DNA: TGTGCCAGCAGTAGGTCCAGGGTCTACGAGCAGTACTTC. It specifies CASSRSRVYEQYF.

This clone was picked up a small number of times. The chain recombines TRBV10-1 with TRBJ2-7; 7 bases align to TRBD2. Germline V lookup: CDR1 WNHNN, CDR2 SYGVQD (reference sequence). V lost 5 bases, J lost 4 bases, and 5 bases stayed unmatched. This CDR3 has 13 residues. The CDR3 sequence: CASSPSGSYEQYF. The CDR3 region has the DNA TGCGCCAGCAGTCCTAGCGGATCTTACGAGCAGTACTTC.

The gene calls are TRBV10-3 and TRBJ1-2; D is ambiguous. Deletions cut 7 bases from V and 6 bases from J, with 21 bases between. The CDR3 is made up of 15 amino acids. Per the germline V gene, CDR1 is ENHRY and CDR2 is SYGVKD. The CDR3 loop is CAITATGEGFNGYTF. The CDR3 nucleotides read TGTGCCATCACGGCGACGGGCGAGGGTTTCAATGGCTACACCTTC.

This sequence joins TRBV5-1 and TRBJ2-2; D not resolved. The CDR3 totals 15 residues. Germline-derived CDR1 and CDR2 are SGHRS and YFSETQ. The V gene lost 4 bases and the J gene lost 0 bases, with 10 bases spanning the gap. CDR3 DNA: TGCGCCAGCAGCCAAAAAACCGCGAACACCGGGGAGCTGTTTTTT. It codes for CASSQKTANTGELFF.

This chain connects TRBV9 to TRBJ2-3; tentative D call: TRBD1 (6 bases). CDR3 size: 13 residues. CDR1 and CDR2 (germline): SGDLS, YYNGEE. Trimming shortened V by 3 bases and J by 4 bases, and 9 bases separated the two germline ends. The CDR3 region has the DNA TGTGCCAGCAGCGCAACAGGGCCAGATACGCAGTATTTT. It yields the protein CASSATGPDTQYF.

This rearrangement joins TRBV29-1 to TRBJ1-5, with 8 bases fitting TRBD1. Germline values: CDR1 SQVTM, CDR2 ANQGSEA. V shed 5 bases and J 5 bases; nucleotides not matched to a gene: 11. This CDR3 has 15 residues. The CDR3 nucleotides read TGCAGCGTTCCCGCTGGCGCAGGGGGCGATCAGCCCCAGCATTTT. Translation gives CSVPAGAGGDQPQHF.

This rearrangement joins TRBV30 to TRBJ1-3; D not certain. This CDR3 region has 15 residues. Trimming shortened V by 0 bases and J by 0 bases, and 9 bases separated the two germline ends. Per germline, CDR1 GTSNPN and CDR2 SVGIG (reference sequence). The CDR3 region has the DNA TGTGCCTGGAGTGTACTACGAAGCTCTGGAAACACCATATATTTT. Translated, it gives CAWSVLRSSGNTIYF.

This chain uses TRBV6-5 with TRBJ2-1; TRBD1 might be the D (5 bases). The CDR3 sequence is 16 residues long. Trimming took off 0 bases at V and 3 bases at J, with 12 bases between the two ends. The germline gives CDR1 MNHEY, CDR2 SVGAGI. The CDR3 is CASSYSSRAYYNEQFF. The CDR3 nucleotides are TGTGCCAGCAGTTACTCGAGCAGGGCTTACTACAATGAGCAGTTCTTC.

The chain is built from TRBV7-9 and TRBJ1-6; 8 nucleotides align to TRBD1. The CDR3 consists of 15 residues. The germline CDR1 and CDR2 sequences are SEHNR and FQNEAQ (reference sequence). V gave up 3 bases and J gave up 14 bases; unmatched junction bases: 12. For the CDR3, the DNA is TGTGCCAGCAGCTTCAGTGGACAGGGACCTCGGACCCTCCACTTT. This codes for CASSFSGQGPRTLHF.

The rearrangement joins TRBV7-2 to TRBJ2-3, with 13 bases matching TRBD2. Losses at the gene ends were 2 bases for V and 0 bases for J; bases not matched to a gene: 5. Per germline, CDR1 SGHTA and CDR2 FQGNSA. The CDR3 length is 18 residues. CDR3 protein: CASSLRLAGGASTDTQYF. CDR3 coding DNA: TGTGCCAGCAGCTTAAGACTAGCGGGGGGCGCTAGCACAGATACGCAGTATTTT.

The chain is built from TRBV7-3 and TRBJ1-2, with 8 bases fitting TRBD1. Trimming at V came to 2 bases and at J to 4 bases, leaving 6 bases not matched to a gene. The CDR3 is made up of 15 amino acids. Germline V gives CDR1 SGHTA, CDR2 FQGTGA. The CDR3 spells CASSLETGAGYGYTF. The CDR3 coding sequence is TGTGCCAGCAGCTTAGAGACAGGGGCAGGCTATGGCTACACCTTC.

This chain connects TRBV5-5 to TRBJ1-2, with 7 bases aligning to TRBD1. Germline V gene lookup returns CDR1 SGHKS and CDR2 YYEKEE (reference sequence). Trimming at V came to 0 bases and at J to 4 bases, leaving 9 bases not matched to a gene. This CDR3 has 16 residues. The CDR3 nucleotides read TGTGCCAGCAGCTTGGGGTCAGGGGGAATGCGCTATGGCTACACCTTC. Its protein is CASSLGSGGMRYGYTF.

The chain is built from TRBV9 and TRBJ2-1; 11 positions agree with TRBD2. V shed 0 bases and J 7 bases; nucleotides not matched to a gene: 3. In germline, CDR1 is SGDLS, CDR2 YYNGEE. The CDR3 is 15 amino acids. CDR3 in DNA: TGTGCCAGCAGCGTAGGACTAGCGGGGCCGAATGAGCAGTTCTTC. Protein product: CASSVGLAGPNEQFF. The entire variable domain, with the rest obtained from reference TRBV9 and TRBJ2-1, is as follows: DSGVTQTPKHLITATGQRVTLRCSPRSGDLSVYWYQQSLDQGLQFLIQYYNGEERAKGNILERFSAQQFPDLHSELNLSSLELGDSALYFCASSVGLAGPNEQFFGPGTRLTVL.

This chain uses TRBV10-3 with TRBJ2-2; the match to TRBD1 covers 7 bases. V lost 7 bases, J lost 1 base, and 3 bases stayed unmatched. This CDR3 contains 14 residues. The germline CDR1 and CDR2 sequences are ENHRY and SYGVKD. The CDR3 DNA is TGTGCCATCAATACAGGGGTGAACACCGGGGAGCTGTTTTTT. Amino acids: CAINTGVNTGELFF.

This chain connects TRBV18 to TRBJ1-1; D is perhaps TRBD1 (5 bases). Trimming cost V 2 bases and J 9 bases, with 13 bases left between them. CDR1 is KGHSH and CDR2 is LQKENI in the germline V gene. This CDR3 comprises 13 residues. The CDR3 DNA reads as TGTGCCAGCTCACCAGGCTCGGGGGACCAAGCTTTCTTT. This codes for CASSPGSGDQAFF.

This chain links TRBV19 with TRBJ1-1; 10 bases fit TRBD1. V gave up 3 bases and J gave up 3 bases; unmatched junction bases: 1. Germline CDR1 reads LNHDA; CDR2 reads SQIVND (reference sequence). This CDR3 is 14 amino acids long. The CDR3 region has the DNA TGTGCCAGTAGTATGGGACAGGGGTACACTGAAGCTTTCTTT. Protein sequence: CASSMGQGYTEAFF.

The CDR3, as DNA: TGTGCCAGCTCACCAGTACTAGCAGATCCCTACGAGCAGTACTTC. Translated: CASSPVLADPYEQYF. This rearrangement joins TRBV18 to TRBJ2-7; a possible D gene is TRBD2 (6 bases). This CDR3 is built from 15 residues. Looked up from germline, CDR1 is KGHSH and CDR2 is LQKENI. V lost 2 bases and J 2 bases, leaving 13 bases between the germline ends.

The J gene is TRBJ1-6, the V gene TRBV19; 8 bases fit TRBD1. The CDR3 is 14 amino acids. The germline V gene encodes CDR1 LNHDA and CDR2 SQIVND (reference sequence). V lost 3 bases to trimming and J lost 12 bases; unmatched junction nucleotides: 7. Here the CDR3 reads CASSISGGDGPLHF. The CDR3 nucleotides are TGTGCCAGTAGTATTTCAGGGGGCGACGGACCCCTCCACTTT. Full variable domain (outside the CDR3, taken from reference TRBV19 and TRBJ1-6): DGGITQSPKYLFRKEGQNVTLSCEQNLNHDAMYWYRQDPGQGLRLIYYSQIVNDFQKGDIAEGYSVSREKKESFPLTVTSAQKNPTAFYLCASSISGGDGPLHFGNGTRLTVT.

This clone was counted once. This sequence joins TRBV12-3 or TRBV12-4 and TRBJ1-2; 7 bases align to TRBD1. This CDR3 comprises 13 residues. Trimming removed 5 bases from V and 5 bases from J; junction bases left unmatched: 5. In DNA form, the CDR3 reads TGTGCCAGCAGTCTCAGACAGGGTTATGGCTACACCTTC. It specifies CASSLRQGYGYTF.

In its sample, this clone was seen a few times. The chain carries TRBV9 and TRBJ2-1; D may be TRBD1 (5 bases). V lost 3 bases to trimming and J lost 2 bases, with 15 bases between them. Looked up from germline, CDR1 is SGDLS and CDR2 is YYNGEE. CDR3 length: 16 residues. The CDR3: CASSAGPPTTYNEQFF. The CDR3 coding sequence is TGTGCCAGCAGCGCAGGGCCGCCGACCACCTACAATGAGCAGTTCTTC.

The rearrangement uses TRBV7-9 and TRBJ1-3; D call uncertain. The germline gives CDR1 SEHNR, CDR2 FQNEAQ (reference sequence). V gave up 3 bases and J gave up 0 bases, with 9 bases separating them. The CDR3 extends over 15 amino acids. The CDR3 DNA follows: TGTGCCAGCAGCTTCTCTCCCTACTCTGGAAACACCATATATTTT. This encodes CASSFSPYSGNTIYF.

In this sample, this clone turned up once. DNA of the CDR3: TGTGCCGGGTGTACAGGGGGAAAAGAGACCCAGTACTTC. It is translated as CAGCTGGKETQYF. This chain joins TRBV6-4 and TRBJ2-5; 8 bases are a match to TRBD1. After removal of 11 bases from V and 3 bases from J, the junction contained 8 bases not matched to a gene. The CDR3 extends over 13 amino acids. CDR1 and CDR2 (germline): MRHNA, SNTAGT.

The genes are TRBV3-1 (or the pseudogene TRBV3-2) and TRBJ2-1, with 7 nucleotides matching TRBD1. Per the germline V gene, CDR1 is LGHDT and CDR2 is YNNKEL (reference sequence). The CDR3 totals 15 residues. The V segment lost 4 bases and the J segment 5 bases; nucleotides outside the gene matches: 8. CDR3: CASSLSATGDNEQFF. CDR3 bases: TGTGCCAGCAGCCTATCGGCCACAGGGGACAATGAGCAGTTCTTC.

The chain employs TRBV30 and TRBJ1-1; TRBD1 might be the D (5 bases). Germline CDR1 is GTSNPN and CDR2 is SVGIG (reference sequence). CDR3 length equals 14 residues. V was pared by 2 bases and J by 11 bases, with 21 bases between. The CDR3 region has the DNA TGTGCCTGGAGTAGGGGCGTCCAACTACCATCGGCTTTCTTT. This sequence encodes CAWSRGVQLPSAFF.

This clone turned up a few times. The V and J genes are TRBV20-1 and TRBJ2-7; D not certain. CDR1 is DFQATT, CDR2 SNEGSKA, per germline (reference sequence). Trimming stripped 3 bases from V and 3 bases from J, with 9 bases between. The CDR3 sequence is 12 residues long. The CDR3 DNA reads as TGCAGTGCTAGTGGCCAGAGCTACGAGCAGTACTTC. This sequence encodes CSASGQSYEQYF.

The chain employs TRBV28 and TRBJ2-7; no firm D call. The germline V and J ends were trimmed by 3 bases and 4 bases, with 4 bases remaining between them. The CDR3 is 11 amino acids. From germline, CDR1 is MDHEN and CDR2 SYDVKM. CDR3 protein: CASSFQYEQYF. In DNA, the CDR3 is TGTGCCAGCAGTTTTCAGTACGAGCAGTACTTC. The full variable domain, rest sourced from reference TRBV28 and TRBJ2-7, is DVKVTQSSRYLVKRTGEKVFLECVQDMDHENMFWYRQDPGLGLRLIYFSYDVKMKEKGDIPEGYSVSREKKERFSLILESASTNQTSMYLCASSFQYEQYFGPGTRLTVT.

This clone was counted only a few times. The CDR3 is CASSLVRGAGYEQYF. CDR3 sequence (DNA): TGTGCCAGCAGCTTAGTTCGGGGGGCAGGTTACGAGCAGTACTTC. The V and J genes are TRBV7-6 and TRBJ2-7; TRBD2 is a possible D gene (7 bases). Trimming took off 1 base at V and 4 bases at J, with 14 bases between the two ends. Germline CDR1 SGHVS, CDR2 FNYEAQ. The CDR3 extends over 15 amino acids.